This T cell receptor beta chain is drawn from a study of T cell repertoires in cytomegalovirus infection. Across the whole study: Shared public TCR beta signatures pointed to both CMV infection and a matching HLA type. Findings of the study overall: Dominating the ex vivo response were HLA-C-restricted CMV-specific TCR beta clonotypes. People with CMV and the relevant HLA were identified by cumulative public TCR beta family frequency.

A single record per CDR3 protein comes from TCRdb applying MiXCR to the reads. This table holds under 95,000 distinct CDR3 sequences, 45% to 50% found once. About this clonotype itself: The antigen is not known.

CDR3 length: 15 residues. Unmatched junction bases numbered 9, after V lost 5 bases and J lost 5 bases. CDR1 is SNHLY and CDR2 is FYNNEI in the germline V gene. The sequenced sample was CD8+ T cells from cultured PBMCs, obtained from culture after CMV antigen stimulation. This chain links TRBV2 with TRBJ2-7; TRBD2 agrees at 10 bases. The sequence was collected from a human donor in good health (CMV status not recorded). Some clones in this sample may be carry-over from other donors' samples. CDR3 sequence: CASSKASGRNHEQYF. The CDR3, as DNA: TGTGCCAGCAGTAAGGCTAGCGGGAGAAACCACGAGCAGTACTTC.